This T cell receptor (beta chain) derives from a study of control samples from healthy donors and cancer patients. Clones were read by immunoSEQ multiplex PCR, and TCRdb kept only the in-frame ones, dropping some. The data hold 65,000 to 70,000 clones, with more than 75% observed a single time. Germline V CDR1 and CDR2: SQVTM, ANQGSEA. Trimming stripped 7 bases from V and 3 bases from J, with 10 bases between. The CDR3 runs to 12 residues. The chain combines TRBV29-1 with TRBJ1-5; D remains unclear. The receptor was derived from a woman aged 50 to 60 with lung cancer. Sequenced input: PBMCs. CDR3 residues: CSATISNQPQHF. The CDR3 DNA follows: TGCAGCGCAACCATCTCCAATCAGCCCCAGCATTTT.